This T cell receptor beta chain originates from a study of Tregs in tolerant kidney transplant recipients (dated by TCRdb to the late 2010s). Study-wide context: The study applied TCRbeta sequencing to find donor-specific regulatory T cells before combined kidney and bone marrow transplantation and then followed those same cells after transplant.

For TCRbeta CDR3 sequencing, genomic DNA from the sorted cells was extracted using the QIAGEN DNeasy Blood and Tissue Kit. Through immunoSEQ, high-throughput TCRbeta CDR3 sequencing was done commercially, including PCR amplification with internal controls and bias correction. The published analysis was carried out like this. Unique productive TCRbeta sequences were defined by CDR3 nucleotide sequence where primers matched, otherwise by CDR3 amino acid sequence with Vbeta and Jbeta genes. To correct sorting error, sequences shared between sorted populations at a frequency ratio of 2:1 or less were removed; the rest were assigned to the higher population. Sequences were defined as donor-reactive when expanded at least 5-fold in CFSE-low cells versus unstimulated cells and present at a frequency of at least 0.01% in CFSE-low cells. Jensen-Shannon divergence, calculated on the top 100 TCRbeta sequences ranked by frequency, was used to quantify repertoire divergence. When a sample had multiple sequencing runs, each run was corrected for sorting error separately and the runs were then pooled. This immuneACCESS table, as held by TCRdb, lists in-frame sequences with V and J called but not all clones. Of the missing ones, under half trace to an unresolved V gene in checked studies; the others have no known cause. The DNA was the basis for D and trimming; V, J and clone size are from that table. The table for this sample lists roughly 70,000 clones; over 75% of them were counted only once. The ten biggest clones cover around 4% of the sample.

The time point label on this specimen signifies: 6 months after combined kidney and bone marrow transplant. Related donors were used in the transplants with nonmyeloablative bone marrow transplantation, and mixed chimerism was transient in the human trials. Unstimulated Tregs (CD4+CD25+CD127-), CD4+ non-Tregs (CD4+CD25-), CD4 and CD8 cells were FACS-sorted from thawed PBMCs. Patients were 4 combined kidney and bone marrow transplant recipients from the ITN036ST trial, and only these trial subjects had samples available. Healthy control blood was processed by Ficoll density gradient to PBMCs and cryopreserved; patient PBMCs were collected before and after transplant. Here is what the overall study found, with its caveats: Biological reproducibility was not directly addressed, though technical replication error appeared minimal. In tolerant patients, donor-specific Tregs expanded more than Tregs overall, which suggests antigen-driven rather than nonspecific expansion. Expanding Tregs with activated donor B cells appeared to identify the most biologically relevant and donor-specific TCRbeta repertoire. PCR primers changed over time for some patients, so nucleotide-level comparison across those patients' samples was not possible. Because only a small number of patients were included, the study had limitations, and the results will need to be validated in larger populations as well as under other immunosuppression protocols.

As for this clone: The target of this receptor is not known. No base quality values were provided; no much bigger clone lies one nucleotide off.

Trimming accounts for 2 bases at V and 5 bases at J, while the number of junction bases matched to no gene is 8. CDR1 and CDR2 are read off the germline V gene as SGHTA and FQGNSA. From the cysteine through the phenylalanine, the CDR3 covers 15 amino acids. CDR3 DNA only is kept here, 45 bases in frame from base 1. Sequencing was performed on CD4+ T cells from blood (PBMCs), taken 6 months after the transplant. Recombination connected TRBV7-2 to TRBJ1-1, and TRBD1 matches 7 of the central bases. The sequence was collected from a human patient who received a combined kidney and bone marrow transplant. Post transplant, some T cells may arise from the graft donor. The sequenced DNA is TGTGCCAGCAGCTTATATGGGACAGACCTAACTGAAGCTTTCTTT. Its translation is CASSLYGTDLTEAFF.